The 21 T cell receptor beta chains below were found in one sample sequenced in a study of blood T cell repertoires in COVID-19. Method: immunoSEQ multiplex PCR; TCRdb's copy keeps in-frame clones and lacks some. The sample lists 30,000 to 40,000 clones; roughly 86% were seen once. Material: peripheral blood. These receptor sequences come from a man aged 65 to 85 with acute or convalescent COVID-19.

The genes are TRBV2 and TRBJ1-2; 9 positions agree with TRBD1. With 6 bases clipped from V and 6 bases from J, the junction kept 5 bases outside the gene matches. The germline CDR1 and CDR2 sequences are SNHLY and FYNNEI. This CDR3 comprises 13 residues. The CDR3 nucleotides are TGTGCCAGCAGCGCGACAGGGGGGAATGGCTACACCTTC. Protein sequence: CASSATGGNGYTF. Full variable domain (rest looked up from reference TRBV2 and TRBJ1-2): EPEVTQTPSHQVTQMGQEVILRCVPISNHLYFYWYRQILGQKVEFLVSFYNNEISEKSEIFDDQFSVERPDGSNFTLKIRSTKLEDSAMYFCASSATGGNGYTFGSGTRLTVV.

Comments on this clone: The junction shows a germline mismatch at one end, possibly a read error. The CDR3 spells CTQKSYGYTF. The CDR3 nucleotides read TGTACCCAGAAATCCTATGGCTACACCTTC. V gene TRBV20-1 combines with J gene TRBJ1-2; D not resolved. CDR3 length equals 10 residues. Germline loops: CDR1 DFQATT, CDR2 SNEGSKA (reference sequence).

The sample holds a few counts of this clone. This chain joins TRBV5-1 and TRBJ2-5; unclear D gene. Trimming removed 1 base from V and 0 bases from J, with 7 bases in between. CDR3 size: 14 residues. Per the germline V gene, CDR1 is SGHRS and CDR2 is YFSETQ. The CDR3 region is CASSLSQDQETQYF. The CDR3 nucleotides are TGCGCCAGCAGCTTGAGTCAGGACCAAGAGACCCAGTACTTC. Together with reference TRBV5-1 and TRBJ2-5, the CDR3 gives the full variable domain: KAGVTQTPRYLIKTRGQQVTLSCSPISGHRSVSWYQQTPGQGLQFLFEYFSETQRNKGNFPGRFSGRQFSNSRSEMNVSTLELGDSALYLCASSLSQDQETQYFGPGTRLLVL.

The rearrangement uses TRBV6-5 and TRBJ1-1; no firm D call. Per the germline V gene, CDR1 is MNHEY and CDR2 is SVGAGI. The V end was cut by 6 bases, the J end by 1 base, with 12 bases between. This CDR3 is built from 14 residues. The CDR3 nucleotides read TGTGCCAGCAGCCCCCTCCGGGAGAACACTGAAGCTTTCTTT. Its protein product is CASSPLRENTEAFF.

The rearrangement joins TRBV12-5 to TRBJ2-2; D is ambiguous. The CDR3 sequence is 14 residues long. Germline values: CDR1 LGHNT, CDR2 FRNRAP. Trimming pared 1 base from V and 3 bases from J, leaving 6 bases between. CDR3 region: CASGLGHDTGELFF. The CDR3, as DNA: TGTGCTAGTGGTTTGGGACACGACACCGGGGAGCTGTTTTTT.

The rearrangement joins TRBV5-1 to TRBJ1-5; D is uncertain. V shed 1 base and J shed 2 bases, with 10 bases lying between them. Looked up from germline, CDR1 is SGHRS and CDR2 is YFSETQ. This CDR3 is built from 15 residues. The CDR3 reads CASSLTPGGNQPQHF. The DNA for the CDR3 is TGCGCCAGCAGCTTGACCCCGGGAGGCAATCAGCCCCAGCATTTT.

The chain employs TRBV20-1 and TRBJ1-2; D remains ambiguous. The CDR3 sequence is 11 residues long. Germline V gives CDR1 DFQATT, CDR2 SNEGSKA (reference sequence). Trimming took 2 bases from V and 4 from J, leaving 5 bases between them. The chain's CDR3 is CSARQIYGYTF. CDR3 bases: TGCAGTGCTAGACAGATCTATGGCTACACCTTC.

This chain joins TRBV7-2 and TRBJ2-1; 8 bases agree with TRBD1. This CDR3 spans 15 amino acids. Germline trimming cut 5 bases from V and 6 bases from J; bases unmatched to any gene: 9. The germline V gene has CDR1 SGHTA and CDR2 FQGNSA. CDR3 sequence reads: CASSVRTGKGNEQFF. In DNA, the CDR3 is TGTGCCAGCAGCGTACGGACAGGGAAAGGCAATGAGCAGTTCTTC.

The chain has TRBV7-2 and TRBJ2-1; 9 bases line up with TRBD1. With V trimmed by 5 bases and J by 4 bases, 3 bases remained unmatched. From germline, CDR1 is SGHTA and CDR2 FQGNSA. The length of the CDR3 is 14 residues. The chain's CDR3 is CASSPGTGYNEQFF. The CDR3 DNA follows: TGTGCCAGCAGCCCGGGGACAGGGTACAATGAGCAGTTCTTC.

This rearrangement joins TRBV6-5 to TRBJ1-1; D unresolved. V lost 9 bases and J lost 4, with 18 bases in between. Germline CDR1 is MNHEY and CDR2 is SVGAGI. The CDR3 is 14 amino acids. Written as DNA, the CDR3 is TGTGCCAGTACTTCGATTCAGGCTGGCACTGAAGCTTTCTTT. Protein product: CASTSIQAGTEAFF.

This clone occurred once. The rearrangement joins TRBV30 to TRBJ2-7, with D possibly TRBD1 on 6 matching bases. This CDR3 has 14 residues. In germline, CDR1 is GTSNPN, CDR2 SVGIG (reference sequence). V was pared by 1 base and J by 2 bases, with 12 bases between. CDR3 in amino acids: CAWSGDKETYEQYF. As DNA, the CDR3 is TGTGCCTGGAGTGGGGACAAGGAAACCTACGAGCAGTACTTC.

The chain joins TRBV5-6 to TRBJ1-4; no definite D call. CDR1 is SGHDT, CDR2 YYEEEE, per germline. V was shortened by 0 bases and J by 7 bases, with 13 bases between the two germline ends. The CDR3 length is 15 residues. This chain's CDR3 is CASSLATGRGEKLFF. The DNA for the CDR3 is TGTGCCAGCAGCTTGGCAACGGGAAGAGGTGAAAAACTGTTTTTT.

The CDR3 DNA follows: TGTGCCAGCTCATCCGGGACAGGGGGATCGGGAACTGAAGCTTTCTTT. Amino acids: CASSSGTGGSGTEAFF. The chain has TRBV18 and TRBJ1-1; 11 bases are a match to TRBD1. The ends lost 5 bases at V and 5 bases at J; junction bases unmatched: 10. The CDR3 extends over 16 amino acids. Per germline, CDR1 KGHSH and CDR2 LQKENI.

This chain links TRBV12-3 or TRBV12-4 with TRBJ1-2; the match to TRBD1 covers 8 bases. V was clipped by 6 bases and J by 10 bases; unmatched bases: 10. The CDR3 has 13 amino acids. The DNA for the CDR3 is TGTGCCAGCAGGGGACAGGCCCGAGTCGACTACACCTTC. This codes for CASRGQARVDYTF.

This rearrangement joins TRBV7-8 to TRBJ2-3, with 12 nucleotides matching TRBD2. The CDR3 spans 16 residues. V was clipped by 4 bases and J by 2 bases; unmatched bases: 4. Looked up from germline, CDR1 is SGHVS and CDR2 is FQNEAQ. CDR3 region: CASSSLAGGNTDTQYF. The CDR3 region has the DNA TGTGCCAGCAGCTCTCTAGCGGGGGGGAACACAGATACGCAGTATTTT. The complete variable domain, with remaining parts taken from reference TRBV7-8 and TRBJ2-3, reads GAGVSQSPRYKVAKRGQDVALRCDPISGHVSLFWYQQALGQGPEFLTYFQNEAQLDKSGLPSDRFFAERPEGSVSTLKIQRTQQEDSAVYLCASSSLAGGNTDTQYFGPGTRLTVL.

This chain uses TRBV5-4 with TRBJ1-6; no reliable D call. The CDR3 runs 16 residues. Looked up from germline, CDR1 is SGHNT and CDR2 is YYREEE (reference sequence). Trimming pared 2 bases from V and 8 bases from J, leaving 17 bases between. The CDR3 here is CASSFSGRELYSPLHF. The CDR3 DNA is TGTGCCAGCAGCTTTAGTGGGCGGGAGTTATATTCACCCCTCCACTTT.

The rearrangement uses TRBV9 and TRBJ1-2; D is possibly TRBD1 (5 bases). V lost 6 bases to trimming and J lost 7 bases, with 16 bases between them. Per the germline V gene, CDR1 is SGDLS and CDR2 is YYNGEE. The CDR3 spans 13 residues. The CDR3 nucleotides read TGTGCCAGCACCCCGGGGGTCAGGACTGGCTACACCTTC. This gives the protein CASTPGVRTGYTF.

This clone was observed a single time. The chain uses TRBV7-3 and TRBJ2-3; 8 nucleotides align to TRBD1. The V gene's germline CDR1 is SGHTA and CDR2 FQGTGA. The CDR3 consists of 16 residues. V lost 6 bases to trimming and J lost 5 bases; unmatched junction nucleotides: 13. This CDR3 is CASSSIGGTGQDTQYF. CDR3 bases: TGTGCCAGCAGTTCGATCGGAGGGACAGGACAAGATACGCAGTATTTT.

DNA of the CDR3: TGTGCCAGCAGTTACTCCAGGGGGCTATCCTACGAGCAGTACTTC. Translation: CASSYSRGLSYEQYF. The V and J genes are TRBV6-5 and TRBJ2-7; 8 bases are shared with TRBD1. Germline values: CDR1 MNHEY, CDR2 SVGAGI. The ends lost 0 bases at V and 1 base at J; junction bases unmatched: 2. The CDR3 loop spans 15 amino acids.

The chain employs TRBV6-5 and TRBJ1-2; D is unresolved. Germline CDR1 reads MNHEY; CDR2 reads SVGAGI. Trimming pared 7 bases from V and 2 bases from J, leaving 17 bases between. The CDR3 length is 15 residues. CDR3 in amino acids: CASKKGGDKNYGYTF. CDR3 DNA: TGTGCCAGCAAGAAGGGAGGCGACAAAAACTATGGCTACACCTTC.

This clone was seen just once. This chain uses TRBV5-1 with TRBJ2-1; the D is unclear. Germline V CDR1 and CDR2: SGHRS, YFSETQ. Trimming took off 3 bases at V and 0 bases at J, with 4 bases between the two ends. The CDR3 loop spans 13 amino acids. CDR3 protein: CASSSSSYNEQFF. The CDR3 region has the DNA TGCGCCAGCAGCTCTAGCTCCTACAATGAGCAGTTCTTC. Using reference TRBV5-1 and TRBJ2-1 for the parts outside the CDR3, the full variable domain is KAGVTQTPRYLIKTRGQQVTLSCSPISGHRSVSWYQQTPGQGLQFLFEYFSETQRNKGNFPGRFSGRQFSNSRSEMNVSTLELGDSALYLCASSSSSYNEQFFGPGTRLTVL.